A single TCR beta chain is shown here with its context. Its binding antigen is unknown. Base qualities are missing; no much larger clone stands one base away. This entry belongs to a study of blood T cell repertoires in COVID-19 (dated by TCRdb to about 2020). Looking at the study overall: Samples from collaborators originated in the United States, Italy and Spain and spanned both the acute and convalescent phases of COVID-19. Where available, HLA class I and class II types were taken from metadata supplied by the sample provider and were not determined by assay-based typing. A freely available public database, intended as a resource for researchers studying the immune response to SARS-CoV-2, is where the repertoires were released. Deeply sampled blood TCRbeta repertoires from subjects exposed to, actively infected with, or recovered from COVID-19 were included in the dataset. The prospective study material was composed of cDNA or gDNA derived from T cells, B-cell-depleted T cells, or PBMCs. Nearly every sample came with metadata listing a de-identified subject ID, COVID-19 status, age in years and sex. Samples were obtained from the ongoing ImmuneRACE study (first 160 participants) and from roughly 1,300 subjects provided by 6 global collaborators.

Points the paper makes about the study in general: The quantity of clinical and demographic metadata differed by source and by participant and was supplied without curation.

Unmatched junction bases come to 3, with V trimmed by 0 bases and J by 3 bases. The CDR3, from cysteine to phenylalanine, totals 15 residues. Only the CDR3 DNA stays, 45 bases, in frame from base 1. The germline V gene yields SGHRS for CDR1 and YFSETQ for CDR2. Whole blood was collected in K2EDTA tubes by collaborating institutions according to the institutions' own protocols. For TCRbeta analysis, collaborators shipped samples in one of three forms: frozen whole blood, isolated PBMCs, or DNA extracted from either of those sample types. The immunoSEQ Assay, a bias-controlled multiplex PCR, was used to amplify TCRbeta CDR3 regions from genomic DNA. In the paper's pipeline: Within the assay, amplification of reference gene primers was used to estimate how many nucleated cells each sample contained. Sequence reads were collapsed and filtered to measure the absolute abundance of every unique TCRbeta CDR3 rearrangement. Productive Simpson clonality was computed per sample as the square root of Simpson's diversity index over productive rearrangements. The source is immuneACCESS, and TCRdb retained only in-frame sequences with V and J called. Part of the clones is not carried over; for the studies checked, unresolved V genes explain less than half of this, and the remainder is unexplained. V and J calls and clone size follow that table, whereas D and trimming were derived from the DNA. A total of 55,000 to 90,000 clones appear in this sample, 88% of them only once. 1.1% to 1.5% of the sample is taken by the ten largest.

In this chain, TRBV5-1 is recombined with TRBJ2-5; 9 central bases correspond to TRBD2. The specimen was peripheral blood. The source is a human donor in a cohort sampled during active COVID-19. CDR3 protein: CASSLGLAGEETQYF. The sequenced DNA: TGCGCCAGCAGCTTGGGGTTAGCGGGGGAAGAGACCCAGTACTTC.